Listed here is a single TCR beta chain. No cognate antigen has been identified for it. The input lacks base qualities; no much larger clone sits a single base away. The record originates from a study of blood T cell repertoires in COVID-19 (dated by TCRdb to the early 2020s). Notes on the research overall: Samples covering the acute and convalescent phases of COVID-19 were provided by collaborators in the United States, Italy and Spain. The material from the prospective study consisted of cDNA or gDNA derived from T cells, B-cell-depleted T cells, or PBMCs. Deeply sampled blood TCRbeta repertoires from subjects exposed to, actively infected with, or recovered from COVID-19 were included in the dataset. A freely available public database, intended as a resource for researchers studying the immune response to SARS-CoV-2, is where the repertoires were released. Samples were obtained from the ongoing ImmuneRACE study (first 160 participants) and from 1,254 subjects provided by 6 global collaborators. The sample metadata nearly always contained a de-identified subject ID, COVID-19 status, age in years and sex. Where available, HLA class I and class II types were taken from metadata supplied by the sample provider and were not determined by assay-based typing.

TCRbeta CDR3 regions were amplified from genomic DNA by means of the immunoSEQ Assay, a bias-controlled multiplex PCR. Processing in the source paper ran as follows. The number of nucleated cells in each sample was estimated from the amplification of reference gene primers within the assay. Sequence reads were collapsed and filtered to measure the absolute abundance of every unique TCRbeta CDR3 rearrangement. For each sample, productive Simpson clonality was calculated as the square root of Simpson's diversity index over productive rearrangements. The table was pulled from immuneACCESS by TCRdb, which kept in-frame rearrangements only. Such tables lose some clones; where checked, under half of the loss comes from unresolved V genes, and the rest has no known cause. The DNA was the basis for D and trimming; V, J and clone size are from that table. For this sample there are about 300,000 clones; approximately 84% appear just once. The ten largest clonotypes hold 4% to 5% of the sample.

Enrolling through a virtual design, the prospective study's participants ranged in age from roughly 18 to 90 years and lived across some 22 United States geographic areas. Cohort assignment in the prospective study relied on participant-reported clinical history from a screening survey and a study questionnaire. Recovered participants in ImmuneRACE Cohort 3 were defined by two consecutive negative NP/OP PCR tests, clearance by a healthcare professional, or resolution of symptoms. In the prospective study, mobile phlebotomists collected whole blood, serum and a nasopharyngeal or oropharyngeal swab from each participant. Prospective study participants could optionally give additional blood draws and questionnaires over an approximately two-month period. Before DNA extraction, prospective study blood samples were shipped either frozen or at room temperature. Beyond this particular receptor, the publication reports: The amount of clinical and demographic metadata varied by source and participant and was provided uncurated.

Looking up the germline V gene (reference sequence) yields CDR1 GTSNPN and CDR2 SVGIG. The CDR3 measures 14 amino acids from cysteine to phenylalanine. The entry retains the CDR3 DNA only, 42 bases that are in frame from base 1. V lost 0 bases and J lost 8 bases, and the count of bases not matched to a germline gene is 6. The source of this sequence is a man younger than 45 who had recovered from COVID-19. The rearranged segments are TRBV30 and TRBJ1-4; 7 central nucleotides agree with TRBD1. The sample taken for sequencing was PBMCs or T cells enriched from blood (not recorded which). The DNA sequence is as follows: TGTGCCTGGAGTGTGAGGGGGCTTGTGGAAAAACTGTTTTTT. This translates into CAWSVRGLVEKLFF. Full variable domain (CDR3 extended with the reference TRBV30 and TRBJ1-4 proteins): SQTIHQWPATLVQPVGSPLSLECTVEGTSNPNLYWYRQAAGRGLQLLFYSVGIGQISSEVPQNLSASRPQDRQFILSSKKLLLSDSGFYLCAWSVRGLVEKLFFGSGTQLSVL.